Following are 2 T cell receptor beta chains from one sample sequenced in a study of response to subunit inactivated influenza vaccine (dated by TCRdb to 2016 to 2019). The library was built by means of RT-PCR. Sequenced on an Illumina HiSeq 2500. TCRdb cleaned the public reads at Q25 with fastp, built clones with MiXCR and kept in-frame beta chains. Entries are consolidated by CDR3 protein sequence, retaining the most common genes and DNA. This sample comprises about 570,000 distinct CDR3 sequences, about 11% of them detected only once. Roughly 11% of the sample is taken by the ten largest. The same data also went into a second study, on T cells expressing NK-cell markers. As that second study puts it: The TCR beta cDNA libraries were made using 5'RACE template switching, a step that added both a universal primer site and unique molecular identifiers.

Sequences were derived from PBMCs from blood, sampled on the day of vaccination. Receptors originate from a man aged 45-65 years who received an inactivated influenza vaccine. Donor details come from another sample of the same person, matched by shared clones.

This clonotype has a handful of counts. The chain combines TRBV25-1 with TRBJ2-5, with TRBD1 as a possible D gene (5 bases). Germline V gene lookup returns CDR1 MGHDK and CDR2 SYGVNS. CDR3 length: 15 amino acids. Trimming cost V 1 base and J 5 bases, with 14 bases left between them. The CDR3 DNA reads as TGTGCCAGCAGTGAATGGGAAGGGGCCCGTGAGACCCAGTACTTC. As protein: CASSEWEGARETQYF. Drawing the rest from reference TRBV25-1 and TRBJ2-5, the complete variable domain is EADIYQTPRYLVIGTGKKITLECSQTMGHDKMYWYQQDPGMELHLIHYSYGVNSTEKGDLSSESTVSRIRTEHFPLTLESARPSHTSQYLCASSEWEGARETQYFGPGTRLLVL.

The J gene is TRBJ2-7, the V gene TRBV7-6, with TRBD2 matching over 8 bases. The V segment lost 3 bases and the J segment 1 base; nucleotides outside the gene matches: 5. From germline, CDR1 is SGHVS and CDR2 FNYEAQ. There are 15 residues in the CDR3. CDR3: CASSLELAVSYEQYF. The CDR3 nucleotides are TGTGCCAGCAGCTTGGAACTAGCGGTATCCTACGAGCAGTACTTC.